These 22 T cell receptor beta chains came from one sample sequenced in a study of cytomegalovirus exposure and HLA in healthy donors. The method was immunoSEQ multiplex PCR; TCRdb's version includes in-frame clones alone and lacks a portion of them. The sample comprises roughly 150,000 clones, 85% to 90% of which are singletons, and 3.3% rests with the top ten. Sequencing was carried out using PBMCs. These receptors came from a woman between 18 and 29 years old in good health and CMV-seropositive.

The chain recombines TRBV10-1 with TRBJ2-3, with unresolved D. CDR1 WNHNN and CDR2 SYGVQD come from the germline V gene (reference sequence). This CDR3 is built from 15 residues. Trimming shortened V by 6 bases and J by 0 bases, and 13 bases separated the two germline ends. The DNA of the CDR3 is TGCGCCAGCAGGGAGACATTGGAGAGCACAGATACGCAGTATTTT. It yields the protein CASRETLESTDTQYF.

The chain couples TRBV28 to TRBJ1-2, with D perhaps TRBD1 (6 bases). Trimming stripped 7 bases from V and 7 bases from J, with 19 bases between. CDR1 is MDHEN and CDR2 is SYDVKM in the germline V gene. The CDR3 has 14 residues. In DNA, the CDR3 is TGTGCCAGCACCATAGACAGGATGAGCTTTGGCTACACCTTC. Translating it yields CASTIDRMSFGYTF.

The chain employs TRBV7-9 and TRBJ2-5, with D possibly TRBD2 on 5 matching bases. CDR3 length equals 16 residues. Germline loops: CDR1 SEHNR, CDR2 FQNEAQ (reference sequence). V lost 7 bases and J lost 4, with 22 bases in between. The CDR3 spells CASMAFARKEGETQYF. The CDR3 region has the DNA TGTGCCAGCATGGCCTTTGCAAGAAAAGAGGGAGAGACCCAGTACTTC.

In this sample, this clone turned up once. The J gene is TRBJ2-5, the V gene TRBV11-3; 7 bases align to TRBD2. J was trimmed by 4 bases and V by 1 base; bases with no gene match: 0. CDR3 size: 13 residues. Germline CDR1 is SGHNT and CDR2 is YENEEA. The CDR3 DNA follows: TGTGCCAGCAGCTTAGGCGGGAGAGAGACCCAGTACTTC. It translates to CASSLGGRETQYF. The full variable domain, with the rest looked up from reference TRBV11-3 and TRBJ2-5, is EAGVVQSPRYKIIEKKQPVAFWCNPISGHNTLYWYLQNLGQGPELLIRYENEEAVDDSQLPKDRFSAERLKGVDSTLKIQPAELGDSAVYLCASSLGGRETQYFGPGTRLLVL.

CDR3 bases: TGTGCCAGCAGTTACCCGGGGGGGACCGCTGGCGATGAGCAGTTCTTC. Amino acids: CASSYPGGTAGDEQFF. The rearrangement joins TRBV6-5 to TRBJ2-1; 8 bases line up with TRBD2. CDR1 and CDR2 from the germline V gene are MNHEY and SVGAGI. The junction had 11 bases not matched to a gene; V was cut back by 2 bases and J by 8 bases. This CDR3 is built from 16 residues.

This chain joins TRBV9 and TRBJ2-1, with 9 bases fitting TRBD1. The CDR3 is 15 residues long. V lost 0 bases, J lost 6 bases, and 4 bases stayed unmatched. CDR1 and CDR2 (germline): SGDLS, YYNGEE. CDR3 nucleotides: TGTGCCAGCAGCGTAGAAGGGACAGGGTTCAATGAGCAGTTCTTC. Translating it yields CASSVEGTGFNEQFF.

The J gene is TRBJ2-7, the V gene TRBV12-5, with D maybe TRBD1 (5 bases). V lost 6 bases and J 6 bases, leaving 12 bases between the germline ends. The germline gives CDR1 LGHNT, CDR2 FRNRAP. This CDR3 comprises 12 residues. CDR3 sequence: CASGDSNREQYF. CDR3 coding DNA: TGTGCTAGTGGCGACAGTAATCGCGAGCAGTACTTC. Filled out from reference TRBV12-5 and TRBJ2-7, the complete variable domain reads DARVTQTPRHKVTEMGQEVTMRCQPILGHNTVFWYRQTMMQGLELLAYFRNRAPLDDSGMPKDRFSAEMPDATLATLKIQPSEPRDSAVYFCASGDSNREQYFGPGTRLTVT.

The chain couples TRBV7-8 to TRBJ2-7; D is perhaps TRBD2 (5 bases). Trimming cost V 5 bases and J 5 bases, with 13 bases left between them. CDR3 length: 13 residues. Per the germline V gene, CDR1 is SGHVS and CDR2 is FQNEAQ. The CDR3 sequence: CASSLTRRNEQYF. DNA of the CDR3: TGTGCCAGCAGCCTGACAAGGAGGAACGAGCAGTACTTC. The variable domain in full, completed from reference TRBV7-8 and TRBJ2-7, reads GAGVSQSPRYKVAKRGQDVALRCDPISGHVSLFWYQQALGQGPEFLTYFQNEAQLDKSGLPSDRFFAERPEGSVSTLKIQRTQQEDSAVYLCASSLTRRNEQYFGPGTRLTVT.

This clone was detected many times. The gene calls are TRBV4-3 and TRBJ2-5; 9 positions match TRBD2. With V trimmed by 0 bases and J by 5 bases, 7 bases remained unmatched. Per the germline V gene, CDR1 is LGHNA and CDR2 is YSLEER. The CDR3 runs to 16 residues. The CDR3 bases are TGCGCCAGCAGCCAAGAAGGTAGCGGGAGCTCGGAGACCCAGTACTTC. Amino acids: CASSQEGSGSSETQYF.

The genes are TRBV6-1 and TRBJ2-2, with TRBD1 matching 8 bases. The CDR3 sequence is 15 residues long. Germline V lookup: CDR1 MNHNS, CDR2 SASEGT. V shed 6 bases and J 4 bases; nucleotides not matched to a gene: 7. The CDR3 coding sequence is TGTGCCAGCAGGGGCAGGGGGCGAGGCACCGGGGAGCTGTTTTTT. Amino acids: CASRGRGRGTGELFF.

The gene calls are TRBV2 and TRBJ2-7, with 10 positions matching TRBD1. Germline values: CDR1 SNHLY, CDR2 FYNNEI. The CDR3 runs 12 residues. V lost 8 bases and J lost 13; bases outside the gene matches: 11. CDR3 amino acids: CASGGQGHWGYF. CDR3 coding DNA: TGTGCCAGCGGGGGACAGGGGCATTGGGGTTACTTC.

The CDR3 reads CASSSERGNVMEQYF. In DNA form, the CDR3 reads TGTGCCAGCAGCTCCGAGCGGGGTAATGTCATGGAGCAGTACTTC. This sequence joins TRBV13 and TRBJ2-7, with TRBD2 matching over 7 bases. CDR3 length: 15 residues. Germline CDR1 PRHDT, CDR2 FYEKMQ (reference sequence). V lost 4 bases to trimming and J lost 7 bases; unmatched junction nucleotides: 13.

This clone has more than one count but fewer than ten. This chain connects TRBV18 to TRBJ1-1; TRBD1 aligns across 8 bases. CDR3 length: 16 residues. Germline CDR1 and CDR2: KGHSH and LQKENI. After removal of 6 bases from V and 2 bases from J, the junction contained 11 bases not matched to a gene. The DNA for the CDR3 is TGTGCCAGCTCCCGTCCCGGGACAGGTTTTAACACTGAAGCTTTCTTT. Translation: CASSRPGTGFNTEAFF.

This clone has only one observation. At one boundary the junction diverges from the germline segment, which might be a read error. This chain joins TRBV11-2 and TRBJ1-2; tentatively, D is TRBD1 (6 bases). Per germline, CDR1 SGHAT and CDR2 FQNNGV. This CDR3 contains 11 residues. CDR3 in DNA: TGTGCCAGCAGCCCCGGGGGGCGGGTAGCCTTC. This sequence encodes CASSPGGRVAF.

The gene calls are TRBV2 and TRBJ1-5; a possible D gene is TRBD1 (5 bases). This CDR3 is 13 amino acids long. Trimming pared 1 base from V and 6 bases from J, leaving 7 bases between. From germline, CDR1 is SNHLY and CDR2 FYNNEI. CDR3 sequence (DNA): TGTGCCAGCAGTGAAGGCAGGGCTCAGCCCCAGCATTTT. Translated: CASSEGRAQPQHF.

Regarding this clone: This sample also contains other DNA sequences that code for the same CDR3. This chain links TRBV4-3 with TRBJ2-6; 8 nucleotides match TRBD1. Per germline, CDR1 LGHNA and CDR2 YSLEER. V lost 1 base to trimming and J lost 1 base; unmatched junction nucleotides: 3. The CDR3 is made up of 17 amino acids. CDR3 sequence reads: CASSQATGGSGANVLTF. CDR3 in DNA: TGCGCCAGCAGCCAAGCCACAGGGGGGTCTGGGGCCAACGTCCTGACTTTC.

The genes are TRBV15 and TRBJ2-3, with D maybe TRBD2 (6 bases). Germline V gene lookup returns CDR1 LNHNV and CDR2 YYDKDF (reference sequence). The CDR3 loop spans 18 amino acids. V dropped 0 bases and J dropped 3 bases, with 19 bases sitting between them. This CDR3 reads CATSRDSTPGDGTDTQYF. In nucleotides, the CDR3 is TGTGCCACCAGCAGAGATAGCACCCCGGGAGATGGAACAGATACGCAGTATTTT.

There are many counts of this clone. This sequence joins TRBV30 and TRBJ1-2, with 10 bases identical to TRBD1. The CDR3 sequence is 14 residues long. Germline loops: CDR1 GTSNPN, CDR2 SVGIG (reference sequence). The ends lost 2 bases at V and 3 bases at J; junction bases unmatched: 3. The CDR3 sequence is CAWSHDRGHYGYTF. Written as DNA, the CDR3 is TGTGCCTGGAGTCACGACAGGGGGCACTATGGCTACACCTTC.

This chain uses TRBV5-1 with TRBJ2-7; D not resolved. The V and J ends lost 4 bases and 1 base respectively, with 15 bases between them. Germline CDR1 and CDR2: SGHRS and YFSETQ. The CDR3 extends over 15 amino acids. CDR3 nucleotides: TGCGCCAGCAGCCCTTCTGCGGCCCGATCCTACGAGCAGTACTTC. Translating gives CASSPSAARSYEQYF.

DNA of the CDR3: TGTGCCAGCAGTTATCGCCGGGGGGGAACCTACAATGAGCAGTTCTTC. Its protein is CASSYRRGGTYNEQFF. The V and J genes are TRBV6-5 and TRBJ2-1; TRBD2 aligns across 8 bases. The CDR3 totals 16 residues. Germline V gene sequence: CDR1 MNHEY, CDR2 SVGAGI. V gave up 3 bases and J gave up 2 bases; unmatched junction bases: 6.

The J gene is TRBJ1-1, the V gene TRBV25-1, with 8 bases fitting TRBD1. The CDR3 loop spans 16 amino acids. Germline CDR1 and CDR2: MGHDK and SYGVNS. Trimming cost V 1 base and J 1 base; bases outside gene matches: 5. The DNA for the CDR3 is TGTGCCAGCAGTGAATCCGGGACAGGCCAGAACACTGAAGCTTTCTTT. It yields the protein CASSESGTGQNTEAFF.

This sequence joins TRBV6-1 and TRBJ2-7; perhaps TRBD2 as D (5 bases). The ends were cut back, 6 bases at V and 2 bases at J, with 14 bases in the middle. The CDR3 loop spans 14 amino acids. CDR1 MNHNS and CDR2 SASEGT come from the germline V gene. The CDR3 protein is CASSSSYGTYEQYF. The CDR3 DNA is TGTGCCAGCAGCTCCAGCTACGGGACCTACGAGCAGTACTTC.